The 21 T cell receptor beta chains reported below all come from one sample, sequenced in a study of control samples from healthy donors and cancer patients. TCRdb's copy holds only in-frame clones and misses some; the assay was immunoSEQ multiplex PCR. Of roughly 55,000 clones in the sample, approximately 86% were seen once. What was sequenced was blood. All receptors derive from a man aged 45-60 years in good health.

The V gene is TRBV7-6, the J gene TRBJ2-1; D gene unclear. The germline CDR1 and CDR2 sequences are SGHVS and FNYEAQ. V lost 4 bases, J lost 6 bases, and 16 bases lay in between. The CDR3 is 15 amino acids. The CDR3 nucleotides read TGTGCCAGCAGCTGGAATGTCGATTCGTCCAATGAGCAGTTCTTC. Translating gives CASSWNVDSSNEQFF.

The chain is built from TRBV12-3 or TRBV12-4 and TRBJ2-7; D call uncertain. The V gene lost 4 bases and the J gene lost 5 bases, with 12 bases spanning the gap. The CDR3 extends over 13 amino acids. CDR3 region: CASSSLGLHEQYF. The CDR3 nucleotides are TGTGCCAGCAGTTCCTTAGGGCTCCACGAGCAGTACTTC.

CDR3 sequence reads: CAITYSTAFNGYTF. The CDR3 DNA reads as TGTGCCATCACATATAGTACAGCATTTAATGGCTACACCTTC. The V gene is TRBV10-3, the J gene TRBJ1-2, with D unclear. Germline values: CDR1 ENHRY, CDR2 SYGVKD. The length of the CDR3 is 14 residues. V dropped 7 bases and J dropped 6 bases, with 18 bases sitting between them.

The chain links TRBV2 to TRBJ2-2, with TRBD2 matching 11 bases. CDR3 size: 16 residues. Germline CDR1 and CDR2: SNHLY and FYNNEI. J was trimmed by 8 bases and V by 3 bases; bases with no gene match: 8. In nucleotides, the CDR3 is TGTGCCAGCAGTGACGCTCTAGCGGGAGGATCGGGGGAGCTGTTTTTT. Translation: CASSDALAGGSGELFF. The full variable domain, its missing parts supplied by reference TRBV2 and TRBJ2-2, is EPEVTQTPSHQVTQMGQEVILRCVPISNHLYFYWYRQILGQKVEFLVSFYNNEISEKSEIFDDQFSVERPDGSNFTLKIRSTKLEDSAMYFCASSDALAGGSGELFFGEGSRLTVL.

The chain carries TRBV6-2 or TRBV6-3 and TRBJ2-5; 7 bases fit TRBD2. Per germline, CDR1 MNHEY and CDR2 SVGEGT. Trimming at V came to 5 bases and at J to 4 bases, leaving 7 bases not matched to a gene. CDR3 length: 14 amino acids. CDR3 DNA: TGTGCCAGCAGTACGCCGGGACTAACAGAGACCCAGTACTTC. Amino acid sequence: CASSTPGLTETQYF.

V and J are TRBV6-5 and TRBJ2-7, with TRBD1 as a possible D gene (6 bases). Trimming cost V 6 bases and J 7 bases, with 13 bases left between them. Germline V gives CDR1 MNHEY, CDR2 SVGAGI. This CDR3 has 12 amino acids. This chain's CDR3 is CASSSGQLEQYF. Here the CDR3 DNA reads TGTGCCAGCAGCTCTGGACAGTTAGAGCAGTACTTC.

This clone showed up just once. The genes are TRBV21-1 and TRBJ1-5. TRBV21-1 is a pseudogene. This CDR3 is 10 amino acids long. CDR3 protein: CASSFSLLHF. The CDR3 coding sequence is TGTGCCAGCAGCTTCTCGCTTTTGCATTTT.

This chain joins TRBV7-3 and TRBJ2-3, with D perhaps matching TRBD2 (5 bases). CDR3 length: 14 residues. Germline CDR1 reads SGHTA; CDR2 reads FQGTGA. V shed 2 bases and J shed 4 bases, with 10 bases lying between them. CDR3 DNA: TGTGCCAGCAGCTTACGAGGGCTCCCAGATACGCAGTATTTT. Its protein product is CASSLRGLPDTQYF.

The chain is built from TRBV9 and TRBJ1-1; 10 bases are a match to TRBD1. Germline assignment: CDR1 SGDLS and CDR2 YYNGEE. This CDR3 spans 17 amino acids. J gave up 4 bases and V 0 bases, and 9 bases lay outside the gene matches. CDR3 DNA sequence: TGTGCCAGCAGCGTAGCAGGGGGCGGGGACAGGGGCACTGAAGCTTTCTTT. Translated: CASSVAGGGDRGTEAFF.

This chain uses TRBV27 with TRBJ1-2; D is undetermined. The CDR3 spans 14 residues. Trimming stripped 6 bases from V and 8 bases from J, with 19 bases between. Germline CDR1 and CDR2: MNHEY and SMNVEV (reference sequence). The DNA of the CDR3 is TGTGCCAGCAGCCCCCTGGGCGATCCCTGGGGCTACACCTTC. Encoded protein: CASSPLGDPWGYTF.

The CDR3, as DNA: TGTGCCAGCAGTGAAGTTGGGCTAGCGGGAGCAGATACGCAGTATTTT. Protein: CASSEVGLAGADTQYF. The gene calls are TRBV6-1 and TRBJ2-3; TRBD2 matches at 10 bases. There are 16 residues in the CDR3. V trimming: 1 base; J trimming: 4 bases; junction bases outside the gene matches: 5. CDR1 and CDR2 (germline): MNHNS, SASEGT.

The rearrangement links TRBV6-5 to TRBJ2-5, with TRBD1 matching over 8 bases. The V and J ends lost 8 bases and 5 bases, in that order; junction bases with no gene match: 13. Germline V gene sequence: CDR1 MNHEY, CDR2 SVGAGI. CDR3 length: 15 residues. The CDR3 here is CASRRGQASRETQYF. The CDR3 DNA follows: TGTGCCAGCCGTAGGGGACAGGCGTCGCGGGAGACCCAGTACTTC.

This clone was detected only once. The CDR3 coding sequence is TGTGCCAGCACCCAGGGGGAGACTAACCTTAGAGAGCAGTACTTC. Its translation is CASTQGETNLREQYF. V usage is TRBV3-1 (or the pseudogene TRBV3-2) and J usage is TRBJ2-7; 7 nucleotides line up with TRBD1. The germline V gene encodes CDR1 LGHDT and CDR2 YNNKEL (reference sequence). V shed 7 bases, J shed 7 bases, and the junction held 16 bases outside the gene matches. CDR3 size: 15 residues.

This clone appeared once. CDR3 coding DNA: TGTGCCAGCGGTCCATGGGGCACAGATACGCAGTATTTT. Its protein product is CASGPWGTDTQYF. The rearrangement links TRBV25-1 to TRBJ2-3; D remains unclear. The CDR3 has 13 amino acids. V was pared by 8 bases and J by 1 base, with 10 bases between. CDR1 and CDR2 (germline): MGHDK, SYGVNS.

This clone turned up a few times. The J gene is TRBJ2-5, the V gene TRBV9; 8 nucleotides match TRBD2. Germline loops: CDR1 SGDLS, CDR2 YYNGEE. Losses at the gene ends were 0 bases for V and 3 bases for J; bases not matched to a gene: 13. The CDR3 contains 18 residues. CDR3 in amino acids: CASSVASGGGTIKETQYF. The DNA of the CDR3 is TGTGCCAGCAGCGTAGCGTCGGGAGGGGGAACGATTAAAGAGACCCAGTACTTC.

There are a few counts of this clone. This chain connects TRBV29-1 to TRBJ1-1; 8 nucleotides align to TRBD1. Germline V gene sequence: CDR1 SQVTM, CDR2 ANQGSEA. V dropped 6 bases and J dropped 1; count of bases not matched to a gene: 10. The CDR3 runs 15 residues. The CDR3 DNA is TGCAGCGTAACACGGGTGGGGACAGGGAACACTGAAGCTTTCTTT. It encodes CSVTRVGTGNTEAFF.

This clone was observed once. The genes are TRBV7-2 and TRBJ2-7; 10 bases match TRBD2. This CDR3 spans 16 amino acids. The V gene end was trimmed by 5 bases and the J gene end by 0 bases; junction bases not matched to a gene: 7. Per the germline V gene, CDR1 is SGHTA and CDR2 is FQGNSA. This CDR3 is CASSPRLAGFSYEQYF. DNA of the CDR3: TGTGCCAGCAGCCCGCGACTAGCGGGTTTCTCCTACGAGCAGTACTTC.

The table lists this clone with a count of one. The chain is built from TRBV19 and TRBJ2-7, with 10 nucleotides matching TRBD2. Germline V gene sequence: CDR1 LNHDA, CDR2 SQIVND (reference sequence). Trimming removed 5 bases from V and 7 bases from J; junction bases left unmatched: 11. This CDR3 spans 15 amino acids. CDR3 loop: CASSLASGSPFEQYF. The CDR3 DNA sequence: TGTGCCAGTAGTTTGGCTAGCGGGAGCCCTTTTGAGCAGTACTTC.

The CDR3 loop is CASSNSGPFYGYTF. As DNA, the CDR3 is TGTGCCAGCAGCAATTCAGGGCCATTCTATGGCTACACCTTC. The genes are TRBV7-9 and TRBJ1-2; tentatively, D is TRBD1 (5 bases). The CDR3 consists of 14 residues. Trimming pared 5 bases from V and 4 bases from J, leaving 14 bases between. The germline V gene has CDR1 SEHNR and CDR2 FQNEAQ (reference sequence).

This chain connects TRBV28 to TRBJ2-5, with 11 bases fitting TRBD2. Unmatched junction bases numbered 12, after V lost 2 bases and J lost 4 bases. There are 18 residues in the CDR3. From germline, CDR1 is MDHEN and CDR2 SYDVKM. The CDR3 nucleotides are TGTGCCAGCAGTTTAGGGCAGGGGGCTAGCGGGAGGCGAGAGACCCAGTACTTC. This sequence encodes CASSLGQGASGRRETQYF. The full variable domain, rest sourced from reference TRBV28 and TRBJ2-5, is DVKVTQSSRYLVKRTGEKVFLECVQDMDHENMFWYRQDPGLGLRLIYFSYDVKMKEKGDIPEGYSVSREKKERFSLILESASTNQTSMYLCASSLGQGASGRRETQYFGPGTRLLVL.

The rearrangement links TRBV28 to TRBJ1-5; 9 bases align to TRBD1. The J segment lost 3 bases and the V segment lost 4 bases, leaving 10 bases of the junction unmatched. This CDR3 contains 17 residues. Germline lookup yields CDR1 MDHEN and CDR2 SYDVKM. DNA of the CDR3: TGTGCCAGCAGTTCATTAAGGGGACAGGGAACCAATCAGCCCCAGCATTTT. It codes for CASSSLRGQGTNQPQHF.